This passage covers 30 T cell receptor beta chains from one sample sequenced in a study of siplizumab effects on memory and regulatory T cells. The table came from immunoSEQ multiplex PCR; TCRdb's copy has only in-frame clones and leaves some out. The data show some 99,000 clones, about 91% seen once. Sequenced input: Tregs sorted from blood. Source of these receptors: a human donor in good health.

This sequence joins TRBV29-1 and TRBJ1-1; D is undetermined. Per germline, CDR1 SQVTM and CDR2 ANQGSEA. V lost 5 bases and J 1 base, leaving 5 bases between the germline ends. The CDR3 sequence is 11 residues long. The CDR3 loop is CSVNTNTEAFF. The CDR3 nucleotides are TGCAGCGTTAATACGAACACTGAAGCTTTCTTT.

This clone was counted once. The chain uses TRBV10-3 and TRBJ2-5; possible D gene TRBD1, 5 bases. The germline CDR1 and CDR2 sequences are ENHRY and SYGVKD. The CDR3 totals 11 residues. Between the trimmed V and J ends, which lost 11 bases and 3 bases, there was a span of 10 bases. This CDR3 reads CAAAQEETQYF. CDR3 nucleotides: TGTGCCGCGGCACAGGAAGAGACCCAGTACTTC.

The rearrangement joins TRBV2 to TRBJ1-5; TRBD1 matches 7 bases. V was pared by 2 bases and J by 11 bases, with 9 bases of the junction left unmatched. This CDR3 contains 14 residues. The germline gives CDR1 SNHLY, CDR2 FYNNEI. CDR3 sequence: CASSESQGGWAQHF. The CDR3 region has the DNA TGTGCCAGCAGTGAAAGCCAGGGGGGTTGGGCCCAGCATTTT.

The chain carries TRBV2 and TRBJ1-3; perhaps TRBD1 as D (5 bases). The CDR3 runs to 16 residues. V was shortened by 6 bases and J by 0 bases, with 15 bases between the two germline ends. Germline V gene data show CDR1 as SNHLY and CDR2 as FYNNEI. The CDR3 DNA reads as TGTGCCAGCAGCGATGAGACAGTCTTCTCTGGAAACACCATATATTTT. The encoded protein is CASSDETVFSGNTIYF.

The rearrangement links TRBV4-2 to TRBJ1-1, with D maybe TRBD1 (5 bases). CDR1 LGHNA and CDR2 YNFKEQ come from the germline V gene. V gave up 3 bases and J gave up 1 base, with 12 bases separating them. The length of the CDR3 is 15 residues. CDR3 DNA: TGTGCCAGCAGCCAGATGGGAAGGGGGAACACTGAAGCTTTCTTT. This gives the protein CASSQMGRGNTEAFF.

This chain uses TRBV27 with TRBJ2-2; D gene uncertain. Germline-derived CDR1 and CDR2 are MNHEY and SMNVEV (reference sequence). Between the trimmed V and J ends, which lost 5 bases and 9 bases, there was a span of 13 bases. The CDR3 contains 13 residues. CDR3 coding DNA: TGTGCCAGCAGTCCCTGGGGAACCTGGGAGCTGTTTTTT. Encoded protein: CASSPWGTWELFF.

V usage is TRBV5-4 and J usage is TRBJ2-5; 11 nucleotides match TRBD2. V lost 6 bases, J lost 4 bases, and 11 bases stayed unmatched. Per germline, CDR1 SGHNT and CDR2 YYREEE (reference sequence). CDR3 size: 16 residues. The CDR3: CASTLSITSGGETQYF. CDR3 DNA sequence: TGTGCCAGCACCCTCAGCATCACTAGCGGGGGAGAGACCCAGTACTTC.

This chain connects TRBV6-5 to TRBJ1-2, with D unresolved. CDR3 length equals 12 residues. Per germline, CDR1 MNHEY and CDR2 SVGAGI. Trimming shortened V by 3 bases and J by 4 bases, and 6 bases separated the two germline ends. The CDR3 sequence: CASSYAGYGYTF. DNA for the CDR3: TGTGCCAGCAGTTATGCTGGCTATGGCTACACCTTC.

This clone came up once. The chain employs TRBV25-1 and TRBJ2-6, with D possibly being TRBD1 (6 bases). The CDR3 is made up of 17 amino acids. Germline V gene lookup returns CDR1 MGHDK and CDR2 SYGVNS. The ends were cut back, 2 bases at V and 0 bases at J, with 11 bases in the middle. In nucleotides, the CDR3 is TGTGCCAGCAGTGAAACAGGGCCACGCTCTGGGGCCAACGTCCTGACTTTC. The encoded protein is CASSETGPRSGANVLTF.

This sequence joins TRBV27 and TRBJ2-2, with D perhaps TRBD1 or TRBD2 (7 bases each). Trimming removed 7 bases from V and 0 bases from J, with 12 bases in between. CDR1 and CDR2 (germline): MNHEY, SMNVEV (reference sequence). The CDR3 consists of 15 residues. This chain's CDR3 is CASIGGTANTGELFF. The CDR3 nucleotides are TGTGCCAGCATCGGGGGGACAGCGAACACCGGGGAGCTGTTTTTT.

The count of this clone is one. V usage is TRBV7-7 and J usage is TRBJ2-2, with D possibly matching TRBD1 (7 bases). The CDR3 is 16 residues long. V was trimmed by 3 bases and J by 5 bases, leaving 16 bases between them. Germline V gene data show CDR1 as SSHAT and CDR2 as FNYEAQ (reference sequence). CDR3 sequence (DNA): TGTGCCAGCAGCTTTCTCGTGGAGGGGGCGACCGGGGAGCTGTTTTTT. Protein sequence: CASSFLVEGATGELFF.

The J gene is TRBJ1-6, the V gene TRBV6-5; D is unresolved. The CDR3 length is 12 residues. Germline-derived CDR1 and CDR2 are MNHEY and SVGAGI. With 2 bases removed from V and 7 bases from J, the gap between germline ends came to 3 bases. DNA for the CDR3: TGTGCCAGCAGTTACATGAATTCACCCCTCCACTTT. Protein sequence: CASSYMNSPLHF.

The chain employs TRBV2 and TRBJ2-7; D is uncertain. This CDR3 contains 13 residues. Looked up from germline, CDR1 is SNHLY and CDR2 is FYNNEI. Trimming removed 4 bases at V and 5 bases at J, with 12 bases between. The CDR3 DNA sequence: TGTGCCAGCAGTGTCGCCCGAAACAACGAGCAGTACTTC. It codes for CASSVARNNEQYF.

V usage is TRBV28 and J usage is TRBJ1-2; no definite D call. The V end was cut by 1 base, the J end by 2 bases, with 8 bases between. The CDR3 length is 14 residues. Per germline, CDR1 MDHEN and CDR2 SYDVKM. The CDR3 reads CASSLYGGNYGYTF. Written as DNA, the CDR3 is TGTGCCAGCAGTTTATACGGCGGCAACTATGGCTACACCTTC.

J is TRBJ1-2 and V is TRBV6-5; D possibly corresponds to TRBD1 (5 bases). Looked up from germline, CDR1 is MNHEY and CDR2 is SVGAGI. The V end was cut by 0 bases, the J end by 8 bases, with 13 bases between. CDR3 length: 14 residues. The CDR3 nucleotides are TGTGCCAGCAGTTACTCGGGACCCACGGACGGCTACACCTTC. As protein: CASSYSGPTDGYTF.

The CDR3 DNA sequence: TGCGCCAGCGCGAATGCGGGGAGGGTGTCAGATACGCAGTATTTT. Its protein is CASANAGRVSDTQYF. The chain uses TRBV5-1 and TRBJ2-3; 7 nucleotides match TRBD2. The CDR3 is made up of 15 amino acids. The V and J ends lost 7 bases and 4 bases, in that order; junction bases with no gene match: 12. Germline CDR1 reads SGHRS; CDR2 reads YFSETQ.

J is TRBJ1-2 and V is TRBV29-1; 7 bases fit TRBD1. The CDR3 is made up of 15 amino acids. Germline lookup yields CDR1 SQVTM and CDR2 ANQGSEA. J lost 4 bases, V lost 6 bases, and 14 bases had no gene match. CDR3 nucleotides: TGCAGCGTGGGGACAGACGGCATCTCGGGCTATGGCTACACCTTC. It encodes CSVGTDGISGYGYTF.

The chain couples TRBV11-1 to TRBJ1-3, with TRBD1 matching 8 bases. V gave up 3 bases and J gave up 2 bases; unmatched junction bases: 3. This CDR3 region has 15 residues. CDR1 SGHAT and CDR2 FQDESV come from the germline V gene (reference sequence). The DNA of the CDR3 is TGTGCCAGCAGCTTCGGACAGGGAACTGGAAACACCATATATTTT. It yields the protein CASSFGQGTGNTIYF.

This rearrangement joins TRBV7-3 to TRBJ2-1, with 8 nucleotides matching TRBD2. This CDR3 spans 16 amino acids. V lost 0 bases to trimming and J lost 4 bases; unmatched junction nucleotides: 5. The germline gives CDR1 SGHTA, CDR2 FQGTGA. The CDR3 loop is CASSLTAGDRYNEQFF. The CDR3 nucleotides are TGTGCCAGCAGCTTAACAGCGGGAGATAGATACAATGAGCAGTTCTTC.

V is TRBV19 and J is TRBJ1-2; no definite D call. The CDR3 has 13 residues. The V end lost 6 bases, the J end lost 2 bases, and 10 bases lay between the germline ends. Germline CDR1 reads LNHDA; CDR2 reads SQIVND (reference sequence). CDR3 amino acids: CASRSVLNYGYTF. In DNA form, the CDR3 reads TGTGCCAGTAGATCGGTTCTAAACTATGGCTACACCTTC.

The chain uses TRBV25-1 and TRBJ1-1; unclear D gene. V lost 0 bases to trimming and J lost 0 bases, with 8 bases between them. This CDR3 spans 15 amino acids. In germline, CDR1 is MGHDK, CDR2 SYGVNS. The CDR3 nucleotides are TGTGCCAGCAGTGAATATCCAGAACTGAACACTGAAGCTTTCTTT. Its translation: CASSEYPELNTEAFF.

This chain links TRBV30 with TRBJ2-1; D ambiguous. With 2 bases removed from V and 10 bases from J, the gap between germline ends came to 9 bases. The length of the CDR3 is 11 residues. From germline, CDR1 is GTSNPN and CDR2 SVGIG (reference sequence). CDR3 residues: CAWSSTKEQFF. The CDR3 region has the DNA TGTGCCTGGAGTTCGACAAAGGAGCAGTTCTTC.

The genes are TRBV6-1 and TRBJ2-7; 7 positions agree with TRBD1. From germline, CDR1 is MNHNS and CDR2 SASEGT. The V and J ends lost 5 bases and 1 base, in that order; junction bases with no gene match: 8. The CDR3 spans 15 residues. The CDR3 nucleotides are TGTGCCAGCAGTAAGTCCGGGACAGTATCCTACGAGCAGTACTTC. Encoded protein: CASSKSGTVSYEQYF.

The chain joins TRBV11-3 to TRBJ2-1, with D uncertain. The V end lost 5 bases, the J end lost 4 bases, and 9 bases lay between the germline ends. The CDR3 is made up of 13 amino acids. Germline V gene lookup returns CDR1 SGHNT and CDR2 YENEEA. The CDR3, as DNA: TGTGCCAGCAGCATTACAAGTTACAATGAGCAGTTCTTC. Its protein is CASSITSYNEQFF.

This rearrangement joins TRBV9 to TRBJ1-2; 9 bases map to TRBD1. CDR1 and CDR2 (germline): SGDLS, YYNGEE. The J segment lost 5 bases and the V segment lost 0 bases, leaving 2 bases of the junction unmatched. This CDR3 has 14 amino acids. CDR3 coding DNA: TGTGCCAGCAGCGTAGAGACAGGGGGTTATGGCTACACCTTC. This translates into CASSVETGGYGYTF. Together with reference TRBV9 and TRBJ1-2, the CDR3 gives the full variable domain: DSGVTQTPKHLITATGQRVTLRCSPRSGDLSVYWYQQSLDQGLQFLIQYYNGEERAKGNILERFSAQQFPDLHSELNLSSLELGDSALYFCASSVETGGYGYTFGSGTRLTVV.

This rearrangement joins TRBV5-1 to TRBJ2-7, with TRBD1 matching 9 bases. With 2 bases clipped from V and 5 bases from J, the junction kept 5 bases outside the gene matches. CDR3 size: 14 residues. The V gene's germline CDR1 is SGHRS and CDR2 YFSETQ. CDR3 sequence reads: CASSLQGASNEQYF. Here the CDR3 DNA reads TGCGCCAGCAGCTTACAGGGGGCTTCCAACGAGCAGTACTTC.

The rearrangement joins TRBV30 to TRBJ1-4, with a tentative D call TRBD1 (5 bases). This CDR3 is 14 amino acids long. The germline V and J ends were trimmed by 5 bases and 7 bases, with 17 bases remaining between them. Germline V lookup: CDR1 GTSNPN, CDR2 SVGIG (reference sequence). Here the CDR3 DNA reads TGTGCCTGGTTGGAGGACACGCTGAGTGAAAAACTGTTTTTT. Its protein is CAWLEDTLSEKLFF.

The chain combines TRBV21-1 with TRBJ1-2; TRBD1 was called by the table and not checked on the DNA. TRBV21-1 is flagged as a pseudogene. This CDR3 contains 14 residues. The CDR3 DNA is TGTGCCAGCAGCAAAGGGACAGGGTGCCGCGCCTACACCTTC. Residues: CASSKGTGCRAYTF.

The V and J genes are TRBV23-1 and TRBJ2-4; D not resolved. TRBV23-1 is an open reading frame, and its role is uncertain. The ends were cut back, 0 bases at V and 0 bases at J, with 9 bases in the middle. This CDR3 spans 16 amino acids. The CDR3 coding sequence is TGCGCCAGCAGTCAATCCGTGACACTAGCCAAAAACATTCAGTACTTC. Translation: CASSQSVTLAKNIQYF.

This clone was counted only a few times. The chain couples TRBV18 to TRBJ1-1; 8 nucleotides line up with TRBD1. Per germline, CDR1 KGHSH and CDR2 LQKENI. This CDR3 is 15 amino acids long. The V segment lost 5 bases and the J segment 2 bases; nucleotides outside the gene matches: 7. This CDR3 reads CASSATGGVNTEAFF. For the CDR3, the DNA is TGTGCCAGCTCAGCCACAGGGGGAGTAAACACTGAAGCTTTCTTT. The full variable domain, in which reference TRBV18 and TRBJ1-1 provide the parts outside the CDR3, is NAGVMQNPRHLVRRRGQEARLRCSPMKGHSHVYWYRQLPEEGLKFMVYLQKENIIDESGMPKERFSAEFPKEGPSILRIQQVVRGDSAAYFCASSATGGVNTEAFFGQGTRLTVV.